Sequencing of this T cell receptor beta chain was carried out in a study of shared clonotypes between healthy human individuals. The V segment lost 4 bases and the J segment 7 bases; nucleotides outside the gene matches: 6. The CDR3 is 17 amino acids. Per germline, CDR1 MDHEN and CDR2 SYDVKM. The table came from immunoSEQ multiplex PCR; TCRdb's copy has only in-frame clones and leaves some out. The sample lists around 550,000 clones; almost 97% were seen once. The chain couples TRBV28 to TRBJ2-2, with 16 bases that match TRBD2. The sequence was obtained from a woman in her 30s in good health. The sequenced sample consisted of naive CD4+ T cells sorted from blood. Subset defined: CD45RA+ positively selected. The CDR3 nucleotides read TGTGCCAGCAGTTCGCCGGGACTAGCGGGAGGGATCGGGGAGCTGTTTTTT. Amino acids: CASSSPGLAGGIGELFF.